This TCR beta chain was sequenced during a study of T cell responses to AZD1222 COVID-19 vaccine. The CDR3 is 16 amino acids. Germline V gene lookup returns CDR1 LGHNA and CDR2 YNFKEQ. V gave up 6 bases and J gave up 5 bases; unmatched junction bases: 11. Method: immunoSEQ multiplex PCR; TCRdb's copy keeps in-frame clones and lacks some. The data show approximately 130,000 clones, over 85% seen once. The sequences come from peripheral blood, collected 28 days after the second AZD1222 dose. The clonotype comes from an adult who received the AZD1222 COVID-19 vaccine. V is TRBV4-2 and J is TRBJ1-4; 8 bases map to TRBD1. This CDR3 reads CASSRSPGQENEKLFF. CDR3 nucleotide sequence: TGTGCCAGCAGTCGGTCCCCGGGACAGGAAAATGAAAAACTGTTTTTT.